The 27 T cell receptor beta chains listed next were all sequenced from one sample in a study of post-analysis software for immune sequencing data. General study findings and limits: Controls had lower frequencies than patients of four or five TRBV segments, which included TRBV5-6, TRBV5-1 and TRBV20-1.

Their antigens are not known. The TCR beta cDNA libraries carried unique molecular identifiers. TCRdb re-called the PCR reads through MiXCR, storing one row per CDR3 protein. The data hold hundreds of thousands of distinct CDR3 sequences, with about 60% observed a single time. Sample: blood. These receptors were collected from a girl aged 2-9 years with multiple sclerosis.

This clonotype has a handful of counts. The chain links TRBV12-3 or TRBV12-4 to TRBJ2-1; 13 bases are a match to TRBD2. V lost 5 bases and J lost 0; bases outside the gene matches: 13. This CDR3 has 20 residues. In DNA form, the CDR3 reads TGTGCCAGCAGTCTCTCGCGACTAGCGGGGGGCCTGAGCTCCTACAATGAGCAGTTCTTC. Encoded protein: CASSLSRLAGGLSSYNEQFF.

This chain joins TRBV10-1 and TRBJ2-2; D gene unclear. Between the trimmed V and J ends, which lost 8 bases and 0 bases, there was a span of 10 bases. This CDR3 is built from 14 residues. Germline values: CDR1 WNHNN, CDR2 SYGVQD (reference sequence). CDR3 coding DNA: TGCGCCAGCGGGGATCTCGCGAACACCGGGGAGCTGTTTTTT. Protein product: CASGDLANTGELFF.

Worth noting for this clonotype: Mismatch with germline at one junction end may stem from a read error. The rearrangement joins TRBV5-1 to TRBJ1-2; tentative D call: TRBD1 (5 bases). The CDR3 totals 13 residues. Germline lookup yields CDR1 SGHRS and CDR2 YFSETQ. CDR3 region: CASSSTGTYGYTF. CDR3 nucleotide sequence: TGTGCCAGCAGCTCGACGGGGACCTATGGCTACACCTTC.

A few counts support this clonotype. The chain carries TRBV6-2 or TRBV6-3 and TRBJ2-1, with TRBD1 as a possible D gene (5 bases). CDR3 length equals 13 residues. The V end lost 6 bases, the J end lost 4 bases, and 10 bases lay between the germline ends. Germline V gene sequence: CDR1 MNHEY, CDR2 SVGEGT. The DNA for the CDR3 is TGTGCCAGCAGACCGACAGTATACAATGAGCAGTTCTTC. Translated: CASRPTVYNEQFF.

The J gene is TRBJ2-5, the V gene TRBV7-6; D is perhaps TRBD1 or TRBD2 (5 bases each). Germline V CDR1 and CDR2: SGHVS, FNYEAQ. The CDR3 is made up of 15 amino acids. V was cut by 5 bases and J by 7 bases, with 20 bases left in between. Written as DNA, the CDR3 is TGTGCCAGCAGCGGCGAGCGAGGGAAGAGGGGGACCCAGTACTTC. Residues: CASSGERGKRGTQYF. The full variable domain, rest sourced from reference TRBV7-6 and TRBJ2-5, is GAGVSQSPRYKVTKRGQDVALRCDPISGHVSLYWYRQALGQGPEFLTYFNYEAQQDKSGLPNDRFSAERPEGSISTLTIQRTEQRDSAMYRCASSGERGKRGTQYFGPGTRLLVL.

The genes are TRBV7-2 and TRBJ2-3; tentative D call: TRBD2 (6 bases). Germline lookup yields CDR1 SGHTA and CDR2 FQGNSA. The CDR3 has 16 residues. Trimming shortened V by 4 bases and J by 2 bases, and 16 bases separated the two germline ends. CDR3 sequence reads: CASSSVRLASTDTQYF. The CDR3 DNA reads TGTGCCAGCAGCTCGGTCCGTCTAGCGTCCACAGATACGCAGTATTTT.

V is TRBV11-2 and J is TRBJ2-3, with TRBD2 matching 8 bases. With V trimmed by 5 bases and J by 3 bases, 13 bases remained unmatched. The V gene's germline CDR1 is SGHAT and CDR2 FQNNGV. This CDR3 is 17 amino acids long. CDR3 in amino acids: CASSVSSQREITDTQYF. The CDR3 region has the DNA TGTGCCAGCAGCGTTAGTTCTCAGCGGGAGATTACAGATACGCAGTATTTT. The whole variable domain, remainder taken from reference TRBV11-2 and TRBJ2-3, is EAGVAQSPRYKIIEKRQSVAFWCNPISGHATLYWYQQILGQGPKLLIQFQNNGVVDDSQLPKDRFSAERLKGVDSTLKIQPAKLEDSAVYLCASSVSSQREITDTQYFGPGTRLTVL.

V usage is TRBV7-9 and J usage is TRBJ2-3; TRBD2 matches 10 bases. Looked up from germline, CDR1 is SEHNR and CDR2 is FQNEAQ (reference sequence). The CDR3 has 17 amino acids. J was trimmed by 4 bases and V by 5 bases; bases with no gene match: 12. The CDR3 reads CASSTSGLAILADTQYF. The CDR3 DNA reads as TGTGCCAGCAGCACCTCGGGACTAGCGATTTTGGCAGATACGCAGTATTTT.

V usage is TRBV25-1 and J usage is TRBJ2-3; 12 bases fit TRBD2. CDR1 is MGHDK, CDR2 SYGVNS, per germline. This CDR3 spans 16 amino acids. Trimming removed 3 bases from V and 0 bases from J; junction bases left unmatched: 1. This CDR3 is CASSEGTSGSTDTQYF. The CDR3 DNA reads as TGTGCCAGCAGTGAGGGGACTAGCGGGAGCACAGATACGCAGTATTTT.

This clonotype was counted only a few times. The chain links TRBV6-5 to TRBJ1-2; 10 positions agree with TRBD1. The CDR3 length is 13 residues. Germline-derived CDR1 and CDR2 are MNHEY and SVGAGI. Trimming at V came to 6 bases and at J to 6 bases, leaving 4 bases not matched to a gene. The CDR3 sequence: CASRSGTGDGYTF. CDR3 nucleotide sequence: TGTGCCAGCAGATCCGGGACAGGGGATGGCTACACCTTC.

The CDR3 is CASMNTNTGELFF. In DNA, the CDR3 is TGTGCCAGCATGAATACGAACACCGGGGAGCTGTTTTTT. V is TRBV12-3 or TRBV12-4 and J is TRBJ2-2; no reliable D call. Trimming shortened V by 7 bases and J by 0 bases, and 6 bases separated the two germline ends. CDR3 length equals 13 residues.

J is TRBJ2-3 and V is TRBV5-1, with 7 bases identical to TRBD1. Germline loops: CDR1 SGHRS, CDR2 YFSETQ. Trimming took 0 bases from V and 2 from J; bases not matched to a gene: 3. The CDR3 has 15 residues. DNA for the CDR3: TGCGCCAGCAGCTTGGAACAGGGGCCCACAGATACGCAGTATTTT. Translating it yields CASSLEQGPTDTQYF.

The gene calls are TRBV6-5 and TRBJ2-3, with 10 positions matching TRBD2. Per germline, CDR1 MNHEY and CDR2 SVGAGI. The CDR3 has 18 amino acids. The V segment lost 2 bases and the J segment 3 bases; nucleotides outside the gene matches: 11. CDR3 bases: TGTGCCAGCAGTTACCGGGGCCTAGCGGGAGTCCTGACAGATACGCAGTATTTT. It yields the protein CASSYRGLAGVLTDTQYF.

This clonotype was recorded many times. This chain joins TRBV4-1 and TRBJ2-7; TRBD1 aligns across 8 bases. V shed 5 bases, J shed 5 bases, and the junction held 5 bases outside the gene matches. This CDR3 has 13 amino acids. Germline V gives CDR1 MGHRA, CDR2 YSYEKL. The DNA for the CDR3 is TGCGCCAGCAGCGGGACAGGTGGCCACGAGCAGTACTTC. Translated, it gives CASSGTGGHEQYF.

CDR3 nucleotide sequence: TGCGCCAGCAGCCAAGATCCGGGCGGGCGAAGTAATGAAAAACTGTTTTTT. Encoded protein: CASSQDPGGRSNEKLFF. The chain links TRBV4-3 to TRBJ1-4; D gene uncertain. Per the germline V gene, CDR1 is LGHNA and CDR2 is YSLEER. The CDR3 is made up of 17 amino acids. V was cut by 0 bases and J by 4 bases, with 15 bases left in between.

J is TRBJ2-7 and V is TRBV20-1, with D perhaps TRBD2 (5 bases). The CDR3 contains 12 residues. The V gene's germline CDR1 is DFQATT and CDR2 SNEGSKA (reference sequence). Trimming removed 7 bases from V and 4 bases from J, with 14 bases in between. The CDR3 spells CSVLGEGYEQYF. In nucleotides, the CDR3 is TGCAGTGTGCTGGGAGAGGGTTACGAGCAGTACTTC.

The J gene is TRBJ2-3, the V gene TRBV9; 8 nucleotides align to TRBD1. CDR3 length equals 16 residues. Looked up from germline, CDR1 is SGDLS and CDR2 is YYNGEE. With 0 bases clipped from V and 5 bases from J, the junction kept 8 bases outside the gene matches. CDR3 nucleotides: TGTGCCAGCAGCGTAGGGGGGCAGGGGGCAAGAGATACGCAGTATTTT. This translates into CASSVGGQGARDTQYF.

The V and J genes are TRBV30 and TRBJ1-1; 7 nucleotides match TRBD1. This CDR3 is built from 14 residues. With 2 bases clipped from V and 5 bases from J, the junction kept 8 bases outside the gene matches. Germline V gene lookup returns CDR1 GTSNPN and CDR2 SVGIG (reference sequence). The CDR3 bases are TGTGCCTGGAGTCACAGGGGTCGACGGACTGAAGCTTTCTTT. Encoded protein: CAWSHRGRRTEAFF. Full variable domain (remainder filled in from reference TRBV30 and TRBJ1-1): SQTIHQWPATLVQPVGSPLSLECTVEGTSNPNLYWYRQAAGRGLQLLFYSVGIGQISSEVPQNLSASRPQDRQFILSSKKLLLSDSGFYLCAWSHRGRRTEAFFGQGTRLTVV.

The V gene is TRBV11-2, the J gene TRBJ1-1; D not certain. V lost 4 bases to trimming and J lost 1 base, with 7 bases between them. This CDR3 is built from 13 residues. The germline V gene encodes CDR1 SGHAT and CDR2 FQNNGV. The CDR3 DNA reads as TGTGCCAGCAGCTCAGTCAAGAACACTGAAGCTTTCTTT. Translated, it gives CASSSVKNTEAFF. Together with reference TRBV11-2 and TRBJ1-1, the CDR3 gives the full variable domain: EAGVAQSPRYKIIEKRQSVAFWCNPISGHATLYWYQQILGQGPKLLIQFQNNGVVDDSQLPKDRFSAERLKGVDSTLKIQPAKLEDSAVYLCASSSVKNTEAFFGQGTRLTVV.

The rearrangement links TRBV29-1 to TRBJ1-5; 8 bases align to TRBD1. Germline-derived CDR1 and CDR2 are SQVTM and ANQGSEA. The CDR3 spans 12 residues. The V segment lost 5 bases and the J segment 6 bases; nucleotides outside the gene matches: 3. The CDR3 loop is CSVRTGSQPQHF. CDR3 coding DNA: TGCAGCGTTCGGACAGGGTCTCAGCCCCAGCATTTT. Filled out from reference TRBV29-1 and TRBJ1-5, the complete variable domain reads SAVISQKPSRDICQRGTSLTIQCQVDSQVTMMFWYRQQPGQSLTLIATANQGSEATYESGFVIDKFPISRPNLTFSTLTVSNMSPEDSSIYLCSVRTGSQPQHFGDGTRLSIL.

This clonotype has more than one count but fewer than ten. The chain has TRBV28 and TRBJ2-4; a weak D match, TRBD2 (5 bases). CDR3 length: 14 amino acids. V was pared by 4 bases and J by 7 bases, with 14 bases between. From germline, CDR1 is MDHEN and CDR2 SYDVKM. The CDR3 nucleotides read TGTGCCAGCAGTTCCCCGCTAGCTGGTAACATTCAGTACTTC. It yields the protein CASSSPLAGNIQYF. The variable domain in full, with the rest retrieved from reference TRBV28 and TRBJ2-4, is DVKVTQSSRYLVKRTGEKVFLECVQDMDHENMFWYRQDPGLGLRLIYFSYDVKMKEKGDIPEGYSVSREKKERFSLILESASTNQTSMYLCASSSPLAGNIQYFGAGTRLSVL.

This sequence joins TRBV5-1 and TRBJ2-7; TRBD1 or TRBD2 may be the D gene (6 bases each). Looked up from germline, CDR1 is SGHRS and CDR2 is YFSETQ. V was clipped by 6 bases and J by 3 bases, with 10 bases between them. The CDR3 spans 12 residues. Here the CDR3 DNA reads TGCGCCAGCAAGGGGGGAGGCTACGAGCAGTACTTC. Amino acids: CASKGGGYEQYF. Filled out from reference TRBV5-1 and TRBJ2-7, the complete variable domain reads KAGVTQTPRYLIKTRGQQVTLSCSPISGHRSVSWYQQTPGQGLQFLFEYFSETQRNKGNFPGRFSGRQFSNSRSEMNVSTLELGDSALYLCASKGGGYEQYFGPGTRLTVT.

This clonotype appeared once. The chain recombines TRBV5-1 with TRBJ1-4; 7 bases align to TRBD1. J lost 5 bases, V lost 2 bases, and 6 bases had no gene match. This CDR3 spans 15 amino acids. Germline V gene lookup returns CDR1 SGHRS and CDR2 YFSETQ. Here the CDR3 DNA reads TGCGCCAGCAGCTTACCAGGGGGAATGAATGAAAAACTGTTTTTT. Translated: CASSLPGGMNEKLFF.

This chain connects TRBV10-3 to TRBJ1-1, with a weak D call TRBD1 (5 bases). Trimming took off 7 bases at V and 1 base at J, with 16 bases between the two ends. Germline V CDR1 and CDR2: ENHRY, SYGVKD. The CDR3 is 15 amino acids. The CDR3 sequence is CAITRLADRNTEAFF. Written as DNA, the CDR3 is TGTGCCATCACTCGCCTAGCCGACAGGAACACTGAAGCTTTCTTT.

This chain uses TRBV4-3 with TRBJ1-2; 7 bases are shared with TRBD1. Germline values: CDR1 LGHNA, CDR2 YSLEER. The CDR3 consists of 15 residues. V lost 1 base to trimming and J lost 5 bases; unmatched junction nucleotides: 7. CDR3 sequence reads: CASSQGDSTFYGYTF. In nucleotides, the CDR3 is TGCGCCAGCAGCCAAGGGGACAGCACTTTTTATGGCTACACCTTC.

This clonotype was seen only a few times. V gene TRBV6-1 combines with J gene TRBJ2-5; D gene unclear. Trimming took off 3 bases at V and 4 bases at J, with 6 bases between the two ends. The CDR3 contains 12 residues. Germline V CDR1 and CDR2: MNHNS, SASEGT. The CDR3 DNA follows: TGTGCCAGCAGTGATTTGGCAGAGACCCAGTACTTC. Protein product: CASSDLAETQYF.

V gene TRBV10-3 combines with J gene TRBJ2-3, with no clear D. The CDR3 is 11 amino acids. Germline-derived CDR1 and CDR2 are ENHRY and SYGVKD. The V end lost 3 bases, the J end lost 6 bases, and 4 bases lay between the germline ends. The CDR3 protein is CAISDVDTQYF. The CDR3 nucleotides read TGTGCCATCAGTGACGTGGATACGCAGTATTTT.